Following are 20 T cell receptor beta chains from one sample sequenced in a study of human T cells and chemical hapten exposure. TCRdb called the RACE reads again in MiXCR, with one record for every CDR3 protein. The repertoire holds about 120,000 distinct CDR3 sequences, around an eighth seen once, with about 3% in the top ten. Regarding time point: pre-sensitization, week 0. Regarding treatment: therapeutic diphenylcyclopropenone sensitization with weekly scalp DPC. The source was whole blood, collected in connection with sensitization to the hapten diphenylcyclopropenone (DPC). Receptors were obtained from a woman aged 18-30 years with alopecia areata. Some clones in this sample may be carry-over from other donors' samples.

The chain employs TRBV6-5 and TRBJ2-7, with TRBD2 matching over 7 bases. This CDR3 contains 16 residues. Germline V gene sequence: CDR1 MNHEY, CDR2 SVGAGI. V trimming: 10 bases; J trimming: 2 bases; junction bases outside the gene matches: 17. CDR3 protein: CATAKRGHRGTYEQYF. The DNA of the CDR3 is TGTGCCACGGCTAAGCGGGGCCACCGGGGGACCTACGAGCAGTACTTC.

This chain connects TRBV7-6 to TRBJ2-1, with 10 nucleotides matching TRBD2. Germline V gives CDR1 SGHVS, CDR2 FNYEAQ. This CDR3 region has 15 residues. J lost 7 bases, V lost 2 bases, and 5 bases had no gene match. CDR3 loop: CASSLRLAGENEQFF. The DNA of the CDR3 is TGTGCCAGCAGCTTACGGCTAGCGGGGGAAAATGAGCAGTTCTTC.

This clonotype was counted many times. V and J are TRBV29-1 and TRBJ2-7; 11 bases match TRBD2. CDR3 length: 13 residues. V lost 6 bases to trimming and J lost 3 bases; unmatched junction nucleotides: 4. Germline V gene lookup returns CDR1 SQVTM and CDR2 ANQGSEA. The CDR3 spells CSVVSGGDYEQYF. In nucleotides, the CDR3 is TGCAGCGTCGTTAGCGGGGGGGACTACGAGCAGTACTTC.

The CDR3 here is CATTNLLPDRQAWLPGDEQYF. In DNA, the CDR3 is TGTGCCACCACCAATCTATTACCGGACAGGCAGGCATGGCTTCCCGGGGACGAGCAGTACTTC. The chain carries TRBV15 and TRBJ2-7, with 7 bases aligning to TRBD1. V dropped 7 bases and J dropped 5; count of bases not matched to a gene: 32. The germline CDR1 and CDR2 sequences are LNHNV and YYDKDF (reference sequence). The CDR3 has 21 amino acids.

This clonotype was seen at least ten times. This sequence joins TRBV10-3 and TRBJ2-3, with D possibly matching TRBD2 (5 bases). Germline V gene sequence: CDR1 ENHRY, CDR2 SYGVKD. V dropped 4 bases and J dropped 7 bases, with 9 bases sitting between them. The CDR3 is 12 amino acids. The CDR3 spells CAISAAGNTQYF. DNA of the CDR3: TGTGCCATCAGTGCCGCCGGGAATACGCAGTATTTT.

The CDR3 DNA reads as TGCGCCAGCAGCCAAGTAAGCCAGGGGAGGACAGATACGCAGTATTTT. Translated: CASSQVSQGRTDTQYF. This sequence joins TRBV4-3 and TRBJ2-3, with D tentatively TRBD1 or TRBD2 (6 bases each). The CDR3 has 16 residues. Per germline, CDR1 LGHNA and CDR2 YSLEER. Deletions cut 1 base from V and 3 bases from J, with 14 bases between.

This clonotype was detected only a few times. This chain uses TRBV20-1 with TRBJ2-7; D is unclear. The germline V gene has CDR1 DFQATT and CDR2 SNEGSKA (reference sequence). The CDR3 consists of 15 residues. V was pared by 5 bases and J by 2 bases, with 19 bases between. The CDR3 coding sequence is TGCAGTGCTGGCGATCGGAAGGGTCTGACCTACGAGCAGTACTTC. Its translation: CSAGDRKGLTYEQYF.

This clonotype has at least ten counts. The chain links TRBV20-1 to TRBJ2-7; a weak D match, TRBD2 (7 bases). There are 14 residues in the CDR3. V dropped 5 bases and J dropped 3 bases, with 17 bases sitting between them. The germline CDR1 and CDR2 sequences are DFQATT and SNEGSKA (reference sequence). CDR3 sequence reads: CSASQGRGYYEQYF. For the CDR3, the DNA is TGCAGTGCTTCCCAGGGGAGGGGCTACTACGAGCAGTACTTC.

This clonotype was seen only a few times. CDR3 sequence (DNA): TGTGCCAGCAGCCATGTGCGGACTGGTGGAGAGACCCAGTACTTC. Translated, it gives CASSHVRTGGETQYF. The V gene is TRBV3-1, the J gene TRBJ2-5, with D maybe TRBD2 (5 bases). Trimming left V 3 bases short and J 4 bases short, with 15 bases between. The CDR3 length is 15 residues. Germline values: CDR1 LGHDT, CDR2 YNNKEL (reference sequence).

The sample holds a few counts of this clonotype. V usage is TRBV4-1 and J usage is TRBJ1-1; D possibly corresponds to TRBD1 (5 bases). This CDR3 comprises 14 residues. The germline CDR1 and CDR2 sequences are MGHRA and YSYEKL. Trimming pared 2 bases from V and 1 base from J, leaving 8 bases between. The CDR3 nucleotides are TGCGCCAGCAGCCAACCGACAGCGAACACTGAAGCTTTCTTT. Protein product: CASSQPTANTEAFF.

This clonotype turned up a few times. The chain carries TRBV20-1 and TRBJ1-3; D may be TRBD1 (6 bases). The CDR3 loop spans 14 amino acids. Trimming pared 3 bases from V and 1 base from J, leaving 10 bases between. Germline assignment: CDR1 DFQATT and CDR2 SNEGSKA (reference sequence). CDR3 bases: TGCAGTGCTAGCAACAGGGCGTCTGGAAACACCATATATTTT. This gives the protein CSASNRASGNTIYF.

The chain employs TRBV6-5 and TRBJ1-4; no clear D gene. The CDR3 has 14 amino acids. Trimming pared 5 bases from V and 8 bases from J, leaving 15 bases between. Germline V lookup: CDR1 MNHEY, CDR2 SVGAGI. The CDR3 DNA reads TGTGCCAGCAGTACATACTCCGCTTTAGAAAAACTGTTTTTT. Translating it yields CASSTYSALEKLFF.

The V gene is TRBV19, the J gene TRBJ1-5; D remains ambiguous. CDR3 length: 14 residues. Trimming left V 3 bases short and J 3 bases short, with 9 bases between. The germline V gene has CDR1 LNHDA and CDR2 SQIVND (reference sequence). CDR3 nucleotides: TGTGCCAGTAGTATCCGGGATCACAATCAGCCCCAGCATTTT. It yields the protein CASSIRDHNQPQHF. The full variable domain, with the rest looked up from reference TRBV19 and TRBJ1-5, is DGGITQSPKYLFRKEGQNVTLSCEQNLNHDAMYWYRQDPGQGLRLIYYSQIVNDFQKGDIAEGYSVSREKKESFPLTVTSAQKNPTAFYLCASSIRDHNQPQHFGDGTRLSIL.

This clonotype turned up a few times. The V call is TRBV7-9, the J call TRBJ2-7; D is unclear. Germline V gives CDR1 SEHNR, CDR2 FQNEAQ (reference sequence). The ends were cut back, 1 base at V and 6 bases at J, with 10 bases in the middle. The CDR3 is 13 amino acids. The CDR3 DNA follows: TGTGCCAGCAGCTTAGGACTTCTCGGCGAGCAGTACTTC. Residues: CASSLGLLGEQYF.

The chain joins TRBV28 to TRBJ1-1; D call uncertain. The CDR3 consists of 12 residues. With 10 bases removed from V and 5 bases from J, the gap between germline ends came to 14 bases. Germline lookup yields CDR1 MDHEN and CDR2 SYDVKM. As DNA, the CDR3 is TGTGCCACCAAGGGCGAGTTGACTGAAGCTTTCTTT. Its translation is CATKGELTEAFF.

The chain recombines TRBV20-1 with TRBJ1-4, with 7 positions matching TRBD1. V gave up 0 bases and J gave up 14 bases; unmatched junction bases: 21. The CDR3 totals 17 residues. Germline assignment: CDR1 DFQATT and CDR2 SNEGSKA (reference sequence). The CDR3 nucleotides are TGCAGTGCTAGAGATGGGGGACAGCTCAAGGATAGGGGAAACCTGTTTTTT. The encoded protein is CSARDGGQLKDRGNLFF.

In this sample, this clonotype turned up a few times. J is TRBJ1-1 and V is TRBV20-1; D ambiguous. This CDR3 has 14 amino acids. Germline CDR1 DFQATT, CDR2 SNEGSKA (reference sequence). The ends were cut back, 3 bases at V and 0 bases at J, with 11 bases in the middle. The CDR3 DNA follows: TGCAGTGCTAGTTGGGGTGCGGTGAACACTGAAGCTTTCTTT. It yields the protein CSASWGAVNTEAFF.

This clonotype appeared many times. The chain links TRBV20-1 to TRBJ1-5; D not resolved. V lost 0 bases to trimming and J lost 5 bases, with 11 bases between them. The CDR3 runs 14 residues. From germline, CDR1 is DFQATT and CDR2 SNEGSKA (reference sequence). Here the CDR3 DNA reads TGCAGTGCTAGAGAGTCCCGCGGTTATCAGCCCCAGCATTTT. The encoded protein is CSARESRGYQPQHF.

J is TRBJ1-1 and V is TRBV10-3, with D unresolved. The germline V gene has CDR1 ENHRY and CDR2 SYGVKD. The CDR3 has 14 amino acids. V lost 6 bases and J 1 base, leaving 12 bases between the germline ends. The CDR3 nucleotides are TGTGCCATCAGAAGCTCCCTGGGGAACACTGAAGCTTTCTTT. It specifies CAIRSSLGNTEAFF.

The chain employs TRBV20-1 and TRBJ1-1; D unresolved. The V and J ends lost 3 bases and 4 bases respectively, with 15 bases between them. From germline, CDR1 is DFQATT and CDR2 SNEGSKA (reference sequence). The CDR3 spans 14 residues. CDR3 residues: CSASEEGGGTEAFF. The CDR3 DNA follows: TGCAGTGCTAGTGAGGAGGGAGGCGGCACTGAAGCTTTCTTT.